This TCR beta chain originates from a study of blood T cells in healthy people across ages. Points from the study as a whole: In these data, TCR beta diversity tracked strongly with naive T cell percentage.

For the second PCR, which ran for roughly 6 to 12 cycles, a sample-barcoded 5' primer and a J-beta primer mix were used. TCRdb used MiXCR to reprocess the 5' RACE reads, holding one entry per CDR3 protein. The table shows 550,000 to 600,000 distinct CDR3 sequences, with around 48% occurring only once. Total RNA extracted from each sample amounted to at least 5.5 micrograms. CDR1 and CDR2 from the germline V gene are SGHRS and YFSETQ. This CDR3 region has 17 residues. In the case of this clonotype: Its antigen is not identified. At one end, the junction sequence differs from germline, possibly due to a read error.

Sequencing input: blood. The chain uses TRBV5-1 and TRBJ1-1; 10 nucleotides align to TRBD1. The TCR sequence derives from a man older than 75 in good health. Here the CDR3 DNA reads TGCGCCGGCAGCCCGGGGACAGGGGTGGGCGGAAGCACTGAAGCTTTCTTT. Amino acids: CAGSPGTGVGGSTEAFF.